These 27 T cell receptor beta chains came from one sample sequenced in a study of blood T cell repertoires in COVID-19. Libraries were prepared by immunoSEQ multiplex PCR; TCRdb keeps only in-frame clonotypes and omits some of them. The sample lists a few hundred thousand clones; over 75% were seen once. Source material: PBMCs or T cells enriched from blood (not recorded which). Receptors originate from a woman aged 35 to 49 who had recovered from COVID-19.

The rearrangement links TRBV3-1 (or the pseudogene TRBV3-2) to TRBJ1-1; D ambiguous. V dropped 0 bases and J dropped 3 bases, with 11 bases sitting between them. There are 15 residues in the CDR3. Germline CDR1 reads LGHDT; CDR2 reads YNNKEL (reference sequence). Here the CDR3 DNA reads TGTGCCAGCAGCCAAGAAGAGGGCAGATACACTGAAGCTTTCTTT. Translating it yields CASSQEEGRYTEAFF.

Notes on this clone: Other DNA sequences in the same sample also yield this CDR3. V and J are TRBV3-1 (or the pseudogene TRBV3-2) and TRBJ2-7; 8 positions agree with TRBD1. This CDR3 has 13 amino acids. The V and J ends lost 3 bases and 3 bases, in that order; junction bases with no gene match: 1. Germline assignment: CDR1 LGHDT and CDR2 YNNKEL (reference sequence). For the CDR3, the DNA is TGTGCCAGCAGCCATGGACAGGGCTACGAGCAGTACTTC. Its translation: CASSHGQGYEQYF.

V and J are TRBV27 and TRBJ2-2; TRBD2 matches at 10 bases. The length of the CDR3 is 15 residues. V dropped 5 bases and J dropped 7; count of bases not matched to a gene: 7. Germline V gene data show CDR1 as MNHEY and CDR2 as SMNVEV (reference sequence). The CDR3 coding sequence is TGTGCCAGCAGTCAGGCTAGCGGGAGTATCGGGGAGCTGTTTTTT. Its translation: CASSQASGSIGELFF.

The chain has TRBV6-2 or TRBV6-3 and TRBJ1-5; D not resolved. CDR1 and CDR2 from the germline V gene are MNHEY and SVGEGT. V lost 2 bases and J lost 6, with 11 bases in between. This CDR3 comprises 14 residues. CDR3 sequence (DNA): TGTGCCAGCAGTTACAGTAGAGGGTTTCAGCCCCAGCATTTT. Protein sequence: CASSYSRGFQPQHF.

The chain recombines TRBV7-3 with TRBJ2-1; no firm D call. Between the trimmed V and J ends, which lost 1 base and 8 bases, there was a span of 12 bases. This CDR3 comprises 14 residues. The germline gives CDR1 SGHTA, CDR2 FQGTGA. The CDR3 is CASSLNVASHEQFF. The CDR3 DNA reads as TGTGCCAGCAGCTTAAATGTAGCTTCACATGAGCAGTTCTTC.

The chain joins TRBV30 to TRBJ2-3; TRBD1 matches at 9 bases. This CDR3 region has 15 residues. The germline V gene has CDR1 GTSNPN and CDR2 SVGIG (reference sequence). J gave up 5 bases and V 5 bases, and 11 bases lay outside the gene matches. In DNA, the CDR3 is TGTGCCTGGGCAACGGACAGGGGTGCAGGAGATACGCAGTATTTT. It encodes CAWATDRGAGDTQYF. Variable domain in full (rest from reference TRBV30 and TRBJ2-3): SQTIHQWPATLVQPVGSPLSLECTVEGTSNPNLYWYRQAAGRGLQLLFYSVGIGQISSEVPQNLSASRPQDRQFILSSKKLLLSDSGFYLCAWATDRGAGDTQYFGPGTRLTVL.

In the case of this clone: Different DNA sequences within this sample yield the same CDR3. The chain links TRBV5-1 to TRBJ2-2; D not resolved. Germline V gene lookup returns CDR1 SGHRS and CDR2 YFSETQ. The CDR3 has 16 amino acids. Deletions cut 0 bases from V and 1 base from J, with 10 bases between. The CDR3 spells CASSLGSGRNTGELFF. DNA for the CDR3: TGCGCCAGCAGCTTGGGGTCGGGTCGGAACACCGGGGAGCTGTTTTTT.

This chain joins TRBV24-1 and TRBJ2-1; 7 nucleotides align to TRBD1. V shed 2 bases and J 5 bases; nucleotides not matched to a gene: 8. The CDR3 consists of 16 residues. Germline CDR1 and CDR2: KGHDR and SFDVKD. Written as DNA, the CDR3 is TGTGCCACCAGTGATTCCGGGACAGTGGCGCACAATGAGCAGTTCTTC. Its protein product is CATSDSGTVAHNEQFF.

The chain joins TRBV12-3 or TRBV12-4 to TRBJ1-5; D gene unclear. This CDR3 is built from 13 residues. V dropped 0 bases and J dropped 7 bases, with 7 bases sitting between them. The CDR3 DNA reads as TGTGCCAGCAGTTTAGCGTTACTGCAGCCCCAGCATTTT. It specifies CASSLALLQPQHF.

The genes are TRBV21-1 and TRBJ2-7; TRBD1 reflects the table's D call only, with no check against the DNA. TRBV21-1 is assigned pseudogene status. The CDR3 consists of 16 residues. As DNA, the CDR3 is TGTGCCAGCAGCAAAGTAAGCCGACAGGGGTGCTACGAGCAGTACTTC. Amino acid sequence: CASSKVSRQGCYEQYF.

This rearrangement joins TRBV7-9 to TRBJ1-2, with TRBD1 matching 8 bases. The CDR3 contains 13 residues. Trimming removed 4 bases from V and 3 bases from J; junction bases left unmatched: 1. Germline CDR1 reads SEHNR; CDR2 reads FQNEAQ (reference sequence). Here the CDR3 reads CASSSDRDYGYTF. For the CDR3, the DNA is TGTGCCAGCAGCTCGGACAGGGACTATGGCTACACCTTC.

This chain uses TRBV7-6 with TRBJ2-3; D call uncertain. Germline assignment: CDR1 SGHVS and CDR2 FNYEAQ. This CDR3 comprises 12 residues. V lost 6 bases to trimming and J lost 0 bases, with 4 bases between them. The CDR3 loop reads CASSLSTDTQYF. CDR3 nucleotides: TGTGCCAGCAGTCTTAGCACAGATACGCAGTATTTT. Full variable domain (remainder filled in from reference TRBV7-6 and TRBJ2-3): GAGVSQSPRYKVTKRGQDVALRCDPISGHVSLYWYRQALGQGPEFLTYFNYEAQQDKSGLPNDRFSAERPEGSISTLTIQRTEQRDSAMYRCASSLSTDTQYFGPGTRLTVL.

The V call is TRBV6-5, the J call TRBJ1-5; 8 positions agree with TRBD1. V was clipped by 5 bases and J by 7 bases; unmatched bases: 10. CDR3 length: 15 residues. The V gene's germline CDR1 is MNHEY and CDR2 SVGAGI. The CDR3 loop is CASSQDRVPSQPQHF. DNA for the CDR3: TGTGCCAGCAGTCAGGACAGGGTCCCTTCCCAGCCCCAGCATTTT.

This chain links TRBV7-2 with TRBJ1-5; D remains unclear. V lost 0 bases to trimming and J lost 0 bases, with 9 bases between them. Germline loops: CDR1 SGHTA, CDR2 FQGNSA. There are 16 residues in the CDR3. The CDR3 here is CASSLAAGYSNQPQHF. DNA for the CDR3: TGTGCCAGCAGCTTAGCGGCGGGATATAGCAATCAGCCCCAGCATTTT.

V is TRBV10-1 and J is TRBJ2-7; 7 positions match TRBD2. The CDR3 runs 14 residues. Germline V gives CDR1 WNHNN, CDR2 SYGVQD (reference sequence). After removal of 4 bases from V and 3 bases from J, the junction contained 6 bases not matched to a gene. The CDR3 reads CASSGPAGIYEQYF. As DNA, the CDR3 is TGCGCCAGCAGTGGGCCAGCGGGGATCTACGAGCAGTACTTC.

The chain employs TRBV9 and TRBJ1-4; no clear D gene. V was cut by 6 bases and J by 0 bases, with 12 bases left in between. CDR3 length: 15 amino acids. CDR1 and CDR2 (germline): SGDLS, YYNGEE. CDR3 region: CASTYGDSTNEKLFF. As DNA, the CDR3 is TGTGCCAGCACCTATGGAGACTCAACTAATGAAAAACTGTTTTTT. The whole variable domain, remainder taken from reference TRBV9 and TRBJ1-4, is DSGVTQTPKHLITATGQRVTLRCSPRSGDLSVYWYQQSLDQGLQFLIQYYNGEERAKGNILERFSAQQFPDLHSELNLSSLELGDSALYFCASTYGDSTNEKLFFGSGTQLSVL.

This clone was seen once. This chain connects TRBV24-1 to TRBJ2-1, with 9 positions matching TRBD1. The CDR3 sequence is 13 residues long. The V gene end was trimmed by 10 bases and the J gene end by 7 bases; junction bases not matched to a gene: 7. CDR1 and CDR2 from the germline V gene are KGHDR and SFDVKD. In DNA, the CDR3 is TGTGCCACTGGGACAGGGTGGACGAATGAGCAGTTCTTC. It yields the protein CATGTGWTNEQFF.

The chain recombines TRBV5-1 with TRBJ2-7; tentatively, D is TRBD2 (6 bases). The ends were cut back, 4 bases at V and 2 bases at J, with 16 bases in the middle. This CDR3 is built from 15 residues. Germline V gene data show CDR1 as SGHRS and CDR2 as YFSETQ. The CDR3 region has the DNA TGCGCCAGCAGCCCACTGGGGGGAAGCCCCTACGAGCAGTACTTC. It translates to CASSPLGGSPYEQYF.

This rearrangement joins TRBV18 to TRBJ2-7, with 8 bases that match TRBD2. V dropped 1 base and J dropped 5; count of bases not matched to a gene: 7. The CDR3 is 15 residues long. CDR1 and CDR2 (germline): KGHSH, LQKENI. The DNA for the CDR3 is TGTGCCAGCTCACCACTCACCGGGGGGGAGGACGAGCAGTACTTC. The encoded protein is CASSPLTGGEDEQYF.

The genes are TRBV29-1 and TRBJ2-1; D uncertain. Germline V gene lookup returns CDR1 SQVTM and CDR2 ANQGSEA. This CDR3 comprises 11 residues. The CDR3 sequence: CSSNSYNEQFF. The DNA for the CDR3 is TGCTCATCAAACTCCTACAATGAGCAGTTCTTC.

This clone was seen only once. The chain recombines TRBV7-2 with TRBJ2-2; D perhaps matches TRBD2 (6 bases). Germline lookup yields CDR1 SGHTA and CDR2 FQGNSA. The CDR3 has 16 amino acids. Trimming left V 1 base short and J 5 bases short, with 14 bases between. The CDR3 bases are TGTGCCAGCAGCTTAGAGGCGGGGTGGACAACCGGGGAGCTGTTTTTT. Amino acid sequence: CASSLEAGWTTGELFF.

This chain joins TRBV7-3 and TRBJ2-3, with D possibly matching TRBD1 (5 bases). V lost 5 bases, J lost 2 bases, and 11 bases lay in between. The germline V gene has CDR1 SGHTA and CDR2 FQGTGA. CDR3 size: 14 residues. The CDR3 region is CASSPFGHTDTQYF. CDR3 in DNA: TGTGCCAGCAGCCCCTTCGGACACACAGATACGCAGTATTTT.

This clone showed up just a few times. The CDR3 DNA is TGTGCCAGCAGTGGGGACAGCTATAATTCACCCCTCCACTTT. Translation gives CASSGDSYNSPLHF. V is TRBV6-1 and J is TRBJ1-6; 7 positions match TRBD1. Germline loops: CDR1 MNHNS, CDR2 SASEGT. The CDR3 has 14 amino acids. Losses at the gene ends were 4 bases for V and 3 bases for J; bases not matched to a gene: 0.

The chain has TRBV19 and TRBJ2-7; 12 positions match TRBD1. In germline, CDR1 is LNHDA, CDR2 SQIVND (reference sequence). This CDR3 comprises 14 residues. J lost 4 bases, V lost 4 bases, and 2 bases had no gene match. CDR3 nucleotides: TGTGCCAGTAGTAAGGGACAGGGGGCTTACGAGCAGTACTTC. Amino acids: CASSKGQGAYEQYF. Combining the CDR3 with reference TRBV19 and TRBJ2-7 gives the whole variable domain DGGITQSPKYLFRKEGQNVTLSCEQNLNHDAMYWYRQDPGQGLRLIYYSQIVNDFQKGDIAEGYSVSREKKESFPLTVTSAQKNPTAFYLCASSKGQGAYEQYFGPGTRLTVT.

The chain employs TRBV19 and TRBJ1-2; D uncertain. Deletions cut 5 bases from V and 8 bases from J, with 21 bases between. The CDR3 is 15 amino acids. Germline loops: CDR1 LNHDA, CDR2 SQIVND (reference sequence). The CDR3 region is CASSDVGEAVVGYTF. The CDR3 bases are TGTGCCAGTAGTGACGTGGGAGAGGCAGTGGTGGGCTACACCTTC.

The chain couples TRBV9 to TRBJ2-7, with 7 bases that match TRBD1. CDR1 and CDR2 from the germline V gene are SGDLS and YYNGEE. V shed 1 base, J shed 6 bases, and the junction held 7 bases outside the gene matches. The CDR3 totals 14 residues. The CDR3 sequence is CASSVQGVMGEQYF. In DNA, the CDR3 is TGTGCCAGCAGCGTACAGGGGGTAATGGGCGAGCAGTACTTC.

The chain joins TRBV24-1 to TRBJ1-2, with 7 bases aligning to TRBD1. CDR1 KGHDR and CDR2 SFDVKD come from the germline V gene. After removal of 3 bases from V and 8 bases from J, the junction contained 8 bases not matched to a gene. The CDR3 is 14 residues long. The CDR3 nucleotides are TGTGCCACCAGTGATCGAGGACAGGAAAGAGGCTACACCTTC. It encodes CATSDRGQERGYTF.